In this sample, the clone carrying this T cell receptor beta chain turned up once. The antigen is not known. These data come from a study of T cell responses to AZD1222 COVID-19 vaccine. The CDR3 contains 17 residues. The J segment lost 3 bases and the V segment lost 3 bases, leaving 7 bases of the junction unmatched. CDR1 and CDR2 (germline): LNHDA, SQIVND (reference sequence). Points from the study as a whole: Among those given AZD1222, only six were seropositive at baseline.

Measured with immunoSEQ multiplex PCR; TCRdb has only the in-frame clones, and not every one. The table lists approximately 180,000 clones, around 94% of them singletons, with more than 9% in the top ten. This clonotype was sampled from an adult in good health. The rearrangement joins TRBV19 to TRBJ2-7; TRBD2 matches 14 bases. The specimen was peripheral blood, collected on day 0 of AZD1222 vaccination. CDR3 in amino acids: CASSINGLAGGYYEQYF. CDR3 in DNA: TGTGCCAGTAGTATTAATGGACTAGCGGGAGGTTACTACGAGCAGTACTTC. The variable domain in full, completed from reference TRBV19 and TRBJ2-7, reads DGGITQSPKYLFRKEGQNVTLSCEQNLNHDAMYWYRQDPGQGLRLIYYSQIVNDFQKGDIAEGYSVSREKKESFPLTVTSAQKNPTAFYLCASSINGLAGGYYEQYFGPGTRLTVT.